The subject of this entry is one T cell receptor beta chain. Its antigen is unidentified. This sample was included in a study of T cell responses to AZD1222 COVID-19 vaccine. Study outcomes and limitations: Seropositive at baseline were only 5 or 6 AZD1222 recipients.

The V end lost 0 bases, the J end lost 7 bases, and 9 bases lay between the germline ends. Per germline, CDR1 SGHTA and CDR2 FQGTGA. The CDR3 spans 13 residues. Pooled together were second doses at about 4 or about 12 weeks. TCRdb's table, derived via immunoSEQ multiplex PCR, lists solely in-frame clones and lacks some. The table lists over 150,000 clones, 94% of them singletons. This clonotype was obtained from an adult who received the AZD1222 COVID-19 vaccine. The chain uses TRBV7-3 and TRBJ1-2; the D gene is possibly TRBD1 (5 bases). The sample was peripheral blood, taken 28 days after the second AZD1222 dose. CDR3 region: CASSLTEGIGYTF. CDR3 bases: TGTGCCAGCAGCTTAACTGAGGGGATTGGCTACACCTTC.